Following are 28 T cell receptor beta chains from one sample sequenced in a study of T cells expressing NK-cell markers. From its re-call of the 5' RACE reads, TCRdb lists each CDR3 protein once, without DNA. The sample totals under 500,000 distinct CDR3 sequences. Sequenced input: blood T cells: a sorted CD56 or NKG2C T cell subset, CD4+ or CD8+ T cells, or bulk PBMC T cells (not recorded which). The origin of the receptors is a woman between 18 and 70 years old in good health.

The rearrangement links TRBV5-5 to TRBJ2-7. Germline loops: CDR1 SGHKS, CDR2 YYEKEE (reference sequence). The CDR3 sequence is 15 residues long. CDR3 region: CASSFFSSGSYEQYF. The full variable domain, completed using reference TRBV5-5 and TRBJ2-7, is DAGVTQSPTHLIKTRGQQVTLRCSPISGHKSVSWYQQVLGQGPQFIFQYYEKEERGRGNFPDRFSARQFPNYSSELNVNALLLGDSALYLCASSFFSSGSYEQYFGPGTRLTVT.

The chain is built from TRBV2 and TRBJ1-3; TCRdb's D call, TRBD1, is unchecked because there is no DNA. The germline CDR1 and CDR2 sequences are SNHLY and FYNNEI. The CDR3 length is 14 residues. This chain's CDR3 is CASRRGSAGNTIYF.

The genes are TRBV6-2 or TRBV6-3 and TRBJ2-7; TCRdb selects TRBD1, and the lack of DNA leaves this call unchecked. CDR3 length: 15 residues. The germline CDR1 and CDR2 sequences are MNHEY and SVGEGT. The CDR3 region is CASSGPGTPLYEQYF.

This chain connects TRBV20-1 to TRBJ1-1; the D gene TCRdb calls, TRBD1, cannot be checked with no DNA. The CDR3 contains 15 residues. The germline gives CDR1 DFQATT, CDR2 SNEGSKA (reference sequence). CDR3: CSARERTVGNTEAFF.

V gene TRBV5-1 combines with J gene TRBJ2-5. CDR1 SGHRS and CDR2 YFSETQ come from the germline V gene. The CDR3 consists of 14 residues. CDR3: CASSPTDPQETQYF. Together with reference TRBV5-1 and TRBJ2-5, the CDR3 gives the full variable domain: KAGVTQTPRYLIKTRGQQVTLSCSPISGHRSVSWYQQTPGQGLQFLFEYFSETQRNKGNFPGRFSGRQFSNSRSEMNVSTLELGDSALYLCASSPTDPQETQYFGPGTRLLVL.

The rearrangement uses TRBV20-1 and TRBJ2-1; TCRdb's D call of TRBD2 is untestable without DNA. The CDR3 has 14 amino acids. Germline assignment: CDR1 DFQATT and CDR2 SNEGSKA (reference sequence). The chain's CDR3 is CSAYTSGSYNEQFF.

The gene calls are TRBV7-9 and TRBJ1-4; TCRdb calls TRBD1, which cannot be checked without DNA. CDR3 length: 16 residues. Germline V gives CDR1 SEHNR, CDR2 FQNEAQ (reference sequence). The CDR3 loop is CASSPPPGTVNEKLFF.

The rearrangement links TRBV5-6 to TRBJ2-7; the D call of TRBD2 rests on TCRdb alone, since no DNA is present to check it. This CDR3 spans 18 amino acids. Looked up from germline, CDR1 is SGHDT and CDR2 is YYEEEE. The CDR3 loop reads CASSSSKREGPSSYEQYF.

The gene calls are TRBV6-1 and TRBJ1-1. The CDR3 runs to 13 residues. Per the germline V gene, CDR1 is MNHNS and CDR2 is SASEGT. The CDR3 sequence: CAIGREMNTEAFF.

The rearrangement joins TRBV4-3 to TRBJ2-3. Germline loops: CDR1 LGHNA, CDR2 YSLEER. CDR3 length equals 14 residues. The CDR3 sequence: CASSQDTAWDTQYF.

The V call is TRBV5-5, the J call TRBJ2-3; TCRdb gives TRBD2 as the D gene, but with no DNA this cannot be confirmed. The CDR3 consists of 17 residues. Per the germline V gene, CDR1 is SGHKS and CDR2 is YYEKEE (reference sequence). CDR3 loop: CASSLADLAGRGHTQYF.

The rearrangement links TRBV29-1 to TRBJ2-5; TCRdb indicates TRBD1, and absent DNA this call remains unverified. Germline-derived CDR1 and CDR2 are SQVTM and ANQGSEA. CDR3 length: 14 amino acids. The CDR3 here is CSVEGQGIAGTQYF.

The chain employs TRBV12-3 or TRBV12-4 and TRBJ2-3; TCRdb's assignment of TRBD1 cannot be checked, as there is no DNA. The CDR3 sequence is 17 residues long. CDR3 protein: CASSFWGTGKAPDTQYF.

CDR3 in amino acids: CSASIRLARRYNEQFF. The J gene is TRBJ2-1, the V gene TRBV20-1; TCRdb gives TRBD2 as the D gene, but with no DNA this cannot be confirmed. The CDR3 loop spans 16 amino acids. Germline values: CDR1 DFQATT, CDR2 SNEGSKA (reference sequence).

The chain combines TRBV18 with TRBJ2-2; TCRdb returns TRBD2, unconfirmable since there is no DNA. This CDR3 has 14 residues. The germline V gene has CDR1 KGHSH and CDR2 LQKENI. Here the CDR3 reads CATQTSGSTGELFF.

The chain recombines TRBV20-1 with TRBJ2-1; with no DNA, the TCRdb D assignment of TRBD2 cannot be verified. The CDR3 length is 16 residues. Germline-derived CDR1 and CDR2 are DFQATT and SNEGSKA (reference sequence). The chain's CDR3 is CSASSRVAGSYNEQFF.

The CDR3 region is CSVGLAGEQYF. The rearrangement links TRBV29-1 to TRBJ2-7; TCRdb indicates TRBD2, and absent DNA this call remains unverified. The V gene's germline CDR1 is SQVTM and CDR2 ANQGSEA. The CDR3 spans 11 residues.

The chain joins TRBV12-3 or TRBV12-4 to TRBJ2-5; TCRdb picks TRBD2, but there is no DNA to check that call. CDR3 length equals 15 residues. CDR3 region: CASSLDSGGSETQYF.

The V gene is TRBV7-2, the J gene TRBJ2-1; there is no DNA to check the TCRdb D call of TRBD2. CDR1 SGHTA and CDR2 FQGNSA come from the germline V gene. This CDR3 has 17 amino acids. CDR3 sequence: CASSPRGLAGGGYEQFF.

This rearrangement joins TRBV5-1 to TRBJ1-2; TCRdb picks TRBD1, but there is no DNA to check that call. The CDR3 is 12 residues long. Germline values: CDR1 SGHRS, CDR2 YFSETQ. CDR3 sequence: CASSPGAYGYTF.

The chain is built from TRBV7-8 and TRBJ2-1; the D call of TRBD2 rests on TCRdb alone, since no DNA is present to check it. This CDR3 contains 16 residues. Germline values: CDR1 SGHVS, CDR2 FQNEAQ. The CDR3 protein is CASSLSSGTSFAEQFF.

This rearrangement joins TRBV10-3 to TRBJ1-5. The CDR3 totals 13 residues. Germline V gene data show CDR1 as ENHRY and CDR2 as SYGVKD. CDR3 residues: CAIRNIVDQPQHF.

The J gene is TRBJ2-2, the V gene TRBV20-1; without DNA, the TCRdb call of TRBD2 cannot be checked. This CDR3 comprises 14 residues. Germline CDR1 and CDR2: DFQATT and SNEGSKA (reference sequence). This CDR3 reads CSAWTSANTGELFF.

The V gene is TRBV7-9, the J gene TRBJ2-4. Germline V gene data show CDR1 as SEHNR and CDR2 as FQNEAQ (reference sequence). This CDR3 has 13 residues. The CDR3 loop reads CASSSSGNVIQYF.

The J gene is TRBJ2-3, the V gene TRBV7-2; TCRdb designates TRBD1, a call that cannot be tested without DNA. CDR3 length: 13 amino acids. From germline, CDR1 is SGHTA and CDR2 FQGNSA. The CDR3 loop reads CASSFPRVDTQYF.

The chain recombines TRBV4-3 with TRBJ2-3. This CDR3 is 14 amino acids long. Germline lookup yields CDR1 LGHNA and CDR2 YSLEER. Here the CDR3 reads CASSQDQGTDTQYF.

The CDR3 sequence: CASSTGGRTDTQYF. This rearrangement joins TRBV7-3 to TRBJ2-3; absent DNA, TCRdb's TRBD1 call cannot be checked. This CDR3 region has 14 residues. Germline V gene sequence: CDR1 SGHTA, CDR2 FQGTGA.

The rearrangement links TRBV20-1 to TRBJ2-1; TCRdb gives TRBD1 as the D gene, but with no DNA this cannot be confirmed. The CDR3 length is 12 residues. Germline loops: CDR1 DFQATT, CDR2 SNEGSKA (reference sequence). This chain's CDR3 is CSARVQGNEQFF.